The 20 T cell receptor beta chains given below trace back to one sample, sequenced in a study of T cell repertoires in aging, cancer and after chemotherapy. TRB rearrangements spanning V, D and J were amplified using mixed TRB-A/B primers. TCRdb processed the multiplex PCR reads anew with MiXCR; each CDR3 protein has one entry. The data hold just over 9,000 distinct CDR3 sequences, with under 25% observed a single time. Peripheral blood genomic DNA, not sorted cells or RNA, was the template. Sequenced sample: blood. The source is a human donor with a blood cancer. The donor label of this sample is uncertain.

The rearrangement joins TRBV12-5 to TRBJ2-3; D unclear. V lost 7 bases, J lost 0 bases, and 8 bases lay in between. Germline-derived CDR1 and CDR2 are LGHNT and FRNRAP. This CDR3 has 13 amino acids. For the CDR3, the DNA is TGTGCTAGTGTGCTCTCAAGCACAGATACGCAGTATTTT. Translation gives CASVLSSTDTQYF.

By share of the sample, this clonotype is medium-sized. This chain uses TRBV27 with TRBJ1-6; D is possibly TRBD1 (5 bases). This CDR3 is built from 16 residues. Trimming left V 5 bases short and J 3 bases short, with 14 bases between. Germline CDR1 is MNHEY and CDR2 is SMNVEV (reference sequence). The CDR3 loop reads CASSARVFGYNSPLHF. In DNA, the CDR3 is TGTGCCAGCAGTGCCAGGGTATTTGGCTATAATTCACCCCTCCACTTT.

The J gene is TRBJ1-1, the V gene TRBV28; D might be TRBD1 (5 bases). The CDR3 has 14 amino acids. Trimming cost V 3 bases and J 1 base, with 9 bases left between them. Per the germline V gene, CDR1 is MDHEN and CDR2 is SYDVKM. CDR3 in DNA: TGTGCCAGCAGTTTTTGGGGGGGGAACACTGAAGCTTTCTTT. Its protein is CASSFWGGNTEAFF.

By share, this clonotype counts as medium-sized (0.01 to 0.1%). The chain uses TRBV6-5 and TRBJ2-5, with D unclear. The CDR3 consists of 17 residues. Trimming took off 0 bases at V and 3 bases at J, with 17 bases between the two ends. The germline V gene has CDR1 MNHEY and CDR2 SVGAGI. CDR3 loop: CASSYSWARSMKETQYF. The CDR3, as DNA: TGTGCCAGCAGTTACTCATGGGCCAGGTCCATGAAAGAGACCCAGTACTTC.

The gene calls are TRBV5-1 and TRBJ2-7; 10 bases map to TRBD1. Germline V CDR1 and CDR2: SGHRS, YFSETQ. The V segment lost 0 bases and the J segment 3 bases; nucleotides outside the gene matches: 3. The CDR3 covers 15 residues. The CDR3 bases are TGCGCCAGCAGCTTGGCCGGGACAGGGGACTACGAGCAGTACTTC. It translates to CASSLAGTGDYEQYF.

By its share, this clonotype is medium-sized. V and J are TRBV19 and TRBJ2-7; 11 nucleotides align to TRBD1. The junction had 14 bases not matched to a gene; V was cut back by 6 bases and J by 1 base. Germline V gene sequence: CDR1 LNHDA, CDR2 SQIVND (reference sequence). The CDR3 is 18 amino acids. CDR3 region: CASSSGQGASGASYEQYF. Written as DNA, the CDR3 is TGTGCCAGTAGCAGCGGACAGGGGGCCAGCGGGGCTTCCTACGAGCAGTACTTC.

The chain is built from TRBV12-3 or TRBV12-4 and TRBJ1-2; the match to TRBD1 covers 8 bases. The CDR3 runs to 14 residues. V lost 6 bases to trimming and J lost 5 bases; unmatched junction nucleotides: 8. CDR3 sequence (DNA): TGTGCCAGCAGCACAGGGACAGGACGGTATGGCTACACCTTC. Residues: CASSTGTGRYGYTF.

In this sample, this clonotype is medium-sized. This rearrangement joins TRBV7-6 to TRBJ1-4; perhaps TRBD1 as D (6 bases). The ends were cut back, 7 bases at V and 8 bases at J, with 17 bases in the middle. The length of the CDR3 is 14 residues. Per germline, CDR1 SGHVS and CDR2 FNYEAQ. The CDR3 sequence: CASIGGGAGEKLFF. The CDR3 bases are TGTGCCAGCATCGGCGGGGGCGCGGGCGAAAAACTGTTTTTT.

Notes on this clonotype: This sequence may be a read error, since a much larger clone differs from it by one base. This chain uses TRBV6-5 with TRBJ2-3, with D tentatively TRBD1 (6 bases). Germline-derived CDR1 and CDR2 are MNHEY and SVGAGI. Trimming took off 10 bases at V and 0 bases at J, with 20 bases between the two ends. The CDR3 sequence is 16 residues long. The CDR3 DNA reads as TGTGCCATCAAGGTCAGGGGTGCTGGTAGCACAGATACGCAGTATTTT. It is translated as CAIKVRGAGSTDTQYF.

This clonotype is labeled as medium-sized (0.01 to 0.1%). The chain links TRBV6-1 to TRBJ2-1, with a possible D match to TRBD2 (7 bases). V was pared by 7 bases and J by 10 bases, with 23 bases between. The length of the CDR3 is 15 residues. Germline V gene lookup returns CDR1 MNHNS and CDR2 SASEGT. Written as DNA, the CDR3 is TGTGCCAGCATCCCAACCGGGGGGCCGGGTGGCGAGCAGTTCTTC. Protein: CASIPTGGPGGEQFF.

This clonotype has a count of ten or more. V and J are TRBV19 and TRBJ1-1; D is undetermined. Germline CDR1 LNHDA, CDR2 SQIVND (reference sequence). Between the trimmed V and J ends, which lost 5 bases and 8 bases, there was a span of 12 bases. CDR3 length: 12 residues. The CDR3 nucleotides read TGTGCCAGTAGTGCCTCCCTTTCAGAAGCTTTCTTT. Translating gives CASSASLSEAFF.

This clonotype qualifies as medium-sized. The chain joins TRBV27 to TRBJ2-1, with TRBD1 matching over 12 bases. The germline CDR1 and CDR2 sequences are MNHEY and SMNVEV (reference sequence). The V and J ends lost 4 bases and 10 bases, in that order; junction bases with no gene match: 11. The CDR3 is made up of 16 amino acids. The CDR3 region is CASSYAGTGGVWEQFF. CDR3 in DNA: TGTGCCAGCAGTTATGCCGGGACAGGGGGCGTTTGGGAGCAGTTCTTC.

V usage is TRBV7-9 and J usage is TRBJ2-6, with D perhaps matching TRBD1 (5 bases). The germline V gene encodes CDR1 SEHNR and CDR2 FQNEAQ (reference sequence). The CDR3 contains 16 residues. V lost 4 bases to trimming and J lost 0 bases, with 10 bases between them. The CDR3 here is CASSSDRPSGANVLTF. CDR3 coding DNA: TGTGCCAGCAGCTCAGACAGACCCTCTGGGGCCAACGTCCTGACTTTC.

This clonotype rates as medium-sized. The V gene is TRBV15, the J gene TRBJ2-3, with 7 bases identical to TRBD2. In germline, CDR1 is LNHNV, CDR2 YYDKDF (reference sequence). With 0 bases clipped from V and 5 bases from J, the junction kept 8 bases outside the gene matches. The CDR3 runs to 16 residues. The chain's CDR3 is CATSRDRGSQQDTQYF. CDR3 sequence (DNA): TGTGCCACCAGCAGAGATCGCGGGAGTCAGCAAGATACGCAGTATTTT.

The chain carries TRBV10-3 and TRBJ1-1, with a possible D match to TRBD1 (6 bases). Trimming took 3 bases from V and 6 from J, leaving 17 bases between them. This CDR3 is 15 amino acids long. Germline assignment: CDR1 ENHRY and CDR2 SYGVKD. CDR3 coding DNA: TGTGCCATCAGTGAACAGGGAGCCGGAACCGCTGAAGCTTTCTTT. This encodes CAISEQGAGTAEAFF.

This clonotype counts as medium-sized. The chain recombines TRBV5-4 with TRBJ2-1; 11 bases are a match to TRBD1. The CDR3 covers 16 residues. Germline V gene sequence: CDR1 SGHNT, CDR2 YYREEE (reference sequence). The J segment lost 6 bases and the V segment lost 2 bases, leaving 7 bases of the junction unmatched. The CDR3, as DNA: TGTGCCAGCAGCTTAGCCGGGACAGGGGGGGGCAATGAGCAGTTCTTC. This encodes CASSLAGTGGGNEQFF.

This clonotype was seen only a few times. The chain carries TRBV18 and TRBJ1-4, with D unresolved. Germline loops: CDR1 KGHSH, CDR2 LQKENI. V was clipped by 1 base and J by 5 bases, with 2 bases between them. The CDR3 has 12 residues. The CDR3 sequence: CASSPQNEKLFF. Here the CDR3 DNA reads TGTGCCAGCTCACCACAGAATGAAAAACTGTTTTTT.

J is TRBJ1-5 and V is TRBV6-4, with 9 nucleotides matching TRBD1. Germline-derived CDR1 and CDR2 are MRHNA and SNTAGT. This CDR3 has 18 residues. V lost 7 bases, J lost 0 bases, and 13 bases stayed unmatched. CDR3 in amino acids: CASKYRGQALYSNQPQHF. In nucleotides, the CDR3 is TGTGCCAGCAAGTACAGGGGGCAAGCGTTGTATAGCAATCAGCCCCAGCATTTT.

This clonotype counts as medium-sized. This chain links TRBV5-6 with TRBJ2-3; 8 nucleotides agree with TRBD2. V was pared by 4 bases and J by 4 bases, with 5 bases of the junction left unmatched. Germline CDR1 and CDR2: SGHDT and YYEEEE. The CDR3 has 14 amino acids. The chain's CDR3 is CASSRGGGADTQYF. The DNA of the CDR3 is TGTGCCAGCAGCCGGGGGGGGGGCGCAGATACGCAGTATTTT.

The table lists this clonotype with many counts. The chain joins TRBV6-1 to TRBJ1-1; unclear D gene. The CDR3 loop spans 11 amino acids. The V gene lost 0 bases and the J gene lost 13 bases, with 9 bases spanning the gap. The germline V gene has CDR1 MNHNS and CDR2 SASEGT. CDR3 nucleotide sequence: TGTGCCAGCAGTGAAGCAGGGAAAGGTTTCTTT. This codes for CASSEAGKGFF.